A single T cell receptor beta chain is shown here with its context. These data originate in a study of blood T cell repertoires in COVID-19. As for the study in general: Some COVID-19 samples were acute and others convalescent; all came from the United States, Italy and Spain. PBMCs, B-cell-depleted T cells, or T cells were the source of the cDNA or gDNA that made up the material.

This CDR3 spans 14 amino acids. Germline assignment: CDR1 SGHRS and CDR2 YFSETQ. V was trimmed by 9 bases and J by 2 bases, leaving 16 bases between them. Original analysis: Reference gene primer amplification gave nucleated cell count estimates. Clones were read by immunoSEQ multiplex PCR, and TCRdb kept only the in-frame ones, dropping some. For V, J and clone size, that table is used; D and trimming come from the DNA. Of over 150,000 clones listed, about 80% were seen once; the top ten hold roughly a tenth. This receptor was identified in a man between 65 and 85 years old with active or convalescent COVID-19. Sequenced: peripheral blood. The rearrangement joins TRBV5-1 to TRBJ2-3, with D maybe TRBD1 (6 bases). The CDR3, as DNA: TGCGCCACCCCGCCGACAGGCTACACAGATACGCAGTATTTT. Translated: CATPPTGYTDTQYF. The full variable domain, its missing parts supplied by reference TRBV5-1 and TRBJ2-3, is KAGVTQTPRYLIKTRGQQVTLSCSPISGHRSVSWYQQTPGQGLQFLFEYFSETQRNKGNFPGRFSGRQFSNSRSEMNVSTLELGDSALYLCATPPTGYTDTQYFGPGTRLTVL.